The clone carrying this T cell receptor (beta chain) was recorded a few times. Antigen: not known. The record originates from a study of identical twins. General observations from the study: The abundant beta clonotypes from cord blood had fewer insertions, and memory repertoires had none of this. Alpha sequences that were out-of-frame and twin-shared showed an excess of low generation probability.

cDNA carried unique molecular identifiers, and a universal primer site was added by template switching. TCRdb ran MiXCR on the 5' RACE reads and lists one entry per CDR3 protein. The sample records about 890,000 distinct CDR3 sequences, 10% to 15% being singletons. Healthy Caucasian donors formed the entire cohort. This same sample was also part of a study on yellow fever vaccine responses in identical twins.

The sequence was collected from a woman under 30 in good health. Material for sequencing was PBMCs.

The CDR3 reads CATSEPGTGTVGGELFF. In DNA, the CDR3 is TGTGCCACCAGTGAACCAGGGACAGGCACGGTTGGCGGGGAGCTGTTTTTT. This rearrangement joins TRBV24-1 to TRBJ2-2; 8 bases are shared with TRBD1. With 4 bases clipped from V and 7 bases from J, the junction kept 13 bases outside the gene matches. There are 17 residues in the CDR3. Germline lookup yields CDR1 KGHDR and CDR2 SFDVKD.